This TCR beta chain was documented in a study of CD8 T cells in ankylosing spondylitis. General study results and limits: Clones linked with disease were CD8+ and fairly uncommon in the peripheral blood. Significant enrichment of disease-linked clones was reported in matched ankylosing spondylitis synovial fluid. Characteristic of ankylosing spondylitis blood, it appeared, was a TCR beta motif comprising fewer than 10 highly homologous variants. Reactive arthritis synovial fluid and blood were previously reported to contain some motif variants.

In making TCR beta libraries, quantitative 5'-RACE with molecular barcodes was used. TCRdb re-called the 5' RACE reads through MiXCR, storing one row per CDR3 protein. This sample carries around 480,000 distinct CDR3 sequences, approximately 17% of them seen once, and the ten largest clones take approximately 1%. As to this clonotype: Its target is unknown.

The CDR3 is made up of 15 amino acids. Germline V CDR1 and CDR2: LGHNA, YNFKEQ. With V trimmed by 4 bases and J by 7 bases, 9 bases remained unmatched. This sequence was found in a male donor with ankylosing spondylitis. The gene calls are TRBV4-2 and TRBJ1-2; 10 bases fit TRBD1. The sequenced sample was blood, either unsorted or a sorted T cell fraction (not recorded which). CDR3 in DNA: TGTGCCAGCAGCCGCCTGGACAGGGGGGTTCTTGGCTACACCTTC. This encodes CASSRLDRGVLGYTF.